The 16 T cell receptor beta chains given below trace back to one sample, sequenced in a study of T-cell reconstitution after alpha-beta-depleted transplantation in children. Unique molecular identifiers were used in preparing the TCRbeta library. MiXCR, applied by TCRdb to the PCR reads, yields one record per CDR3 protein. The sample contains 700,000 to 850,000 distinct CDR3 sequences, roughly 15% of which appear only once. The material sequenced was PBMCs, mostly from graft donor cells, taken 360 days after TCRalphabeta/CD19-depleted stem cell transplant. The origin of the receptors is a male patient younger than 18 who had a stem cell transplant for acute lymphoblastic leukemia, so the T cells may come from the graft donor.

V gene TRBV6-1 combines with J gene TRBJ1-2; TRBD1 is a possible D gene (5 bases). V was pared by 4 bases and J by 8 bases, with 23 bases between. Germline CDR1 is MNHNS and CDR2 is SASEGT. The CDR3 has 16 residues. This CDR3 reads CASSGIRGLPLWGYTF. DNA for the CDR3: TGTGCCAGCAGTGGAATCCGGGGCTTACCCCTTTGGGGCTACACCTTC.

This clonotype was counted at least ten times. This chain joins TRBV5-8 and TRBJ1-1; 9 bases match TRBD1. Germline loops: CDR1 SGHTS, CDR2 YDEGEE. The CDR3 is made up of 13 amino acids. V lost 0 bases to trimming and J lost 8 bases; unmatched junction nucleotides: 2. CDR3 coding DNA: TGTGCCAGCAGCTTGGACAGGGGGCTGGAAGCTTTCTTT. Translating it yields CASSLDRGLEAFF. Full variable domain (missing parts from reference TRBV5-8 and TRBJ1-1): EAGVTQSPTHLIKTRGQQATLRCSPISGHTSVYWYQQALGLGLQFLLWYDEGEERNRGNFPPRFSGRQFPNYSSELNVNALELEDSALYLCASSLDRGLEAFFGQGTRLTVV.

This chain joins TRBV12-3 or TRBV12-4 and TRBJ2-7, with 7 bases matching TRBD2. The ends lost 8 bases at V and 0 bases at J; junction bases unmatched: 7. This CDR3 contains 14 residues. The CDR3 region has the DNA TGTGCCAGCCGGCAGGGAGGGAGCTCCTACGAGCAGTACTTC. The encoded protein is CASRQGGSSYEQYF.

The gene calls are TRBV2 and TRBJ2-1; D uncertain. Germline CDR1 reads SNHLY; CDR2 reads FYNNEI. The CDR3 runs 14 residues. The V gene lost 5 bases and the J gene lost 6 bases, with 14 bases spanning the gap. CDR3 sequence reads: CASSWGKLINEQFF. CDR3 DNA sequence: TGTGCCAGCAGTTGGGGTAAACTTATCAATGAGCAGTTCTTC. The variable domain in full, completed from reference TRBV2 and TRBJ2-1, reads EPEVTQTPSHQVTQMGQEVILRCVPISNHLYFYWYRQILGQKVEFLVSFYNNEISEKSEIFDDQFSVERPDGSNFTLKIRSTKLEDSAMYFCASSWGKLINEQFFGPGTRLTVL.

At least ten counts were recorded for this clonotype. The chain couples TRBV12-3 or TRBV12-4 to TRBJ2-1; maybe TRBD2 (6 bases). The germline V and J ends were trimmed by 2 bases and 5 bases, with 10 bases remaining between them. There are 14 residues in the CDR3. The CDR3 region is CASSLLEGHNEQFF. Written as DNA, the CDR3 is TGTGCCAGCAGTTTATTGGAGGGCCACAATGAGCAGTTCTTC.

This clonotype was found a few times. V usage is TRBV20-1 and J usage is TRBJ2-7; D remains unclear. The CDR3 loop spans 11 amino acids. V lost 1 base, J lost 4 bases, and 5 bases lay in between. Per the germline V gene, CDR1 is DFQATT and CDR2 is SNEGSKA (reference sequence). CDR3 in DNA: TGCAGTGCTAGAGTGGATTACGAGCAGTACTTC. It codes for CSARVDYEQYF.

V usage is TRBV10-3 and J usage is TRBJ2-7; D possibly uses TRBD1 or TRBD2 (5 bases each). Germline-derived CDR1 and CDR2 are ENHRY and SYGVKD. The CDR3 length is 14 residues. V was clipped by 3 bases and J by 4 bases, with 13 bases between them. CDR3 protein: CAISDYGALYEQYF. DNA of the CDR3: TGTGCCATCAGTGATTACGGGGCCTTGTACGAGCAGTACTTC.

The V gene is TRBV6-1, the J gene TRBJ1-5, with 7 bases matching TRBD1. This CDR3 region has 16 residues. Germline V gives CDR1 MNHNS, CDR2 SASEGT. Germline trimming cut 6 bases from V and 1 base from J; bases unmatched to any gene: 9. This CDR3 reads CASRFTGVWSNQPQHF. CDR3 DNA: TGTGCCAGCAGGTTCACAGGGGTCTGGAGCAATCAGCCCCAGCATTTT.

The chain has TRBV6-5 and TRBJ2-7; 7 nucleotides line up with TRBD1. V was pared by 0 bases and J by 1 base, with 3 bases of the junction left unmatched. Germline V gene data show CDR1 as MNHEY and CDR2 as SVGAGI. The CDR3 consists of 15 residues. This chain's CDR3 is CASSYSLDRSYEQYF. The CDR3 DNA reads TGTGCCAGCAGTTACTCGTTGGACAGGTCCTACGAGCAGTACTTC.

This clonotype occurred a few times. The genes are TRBV19 and TRBJ2-1; D remains ambiguous. The V gene lost 7 bases and the J gene lost 7 bases, with 11 bases spanning the gap. Germline CDR1 reads LNHDA; CDR2 reads SQIVND (reference sequence). The CDR3 has 12 residues. CDR3 nucleotides: TGTGCCAGTACCCCCGATACTAATGAGCAGTTCTTC. Protein sequence: CASTPDTNEQFF.

In regard to this clonotype: Mismatch with germline at one junction end may stem from a read error. The chain has TRBV12-3 or TRBV12-4 and TRBJ2-7; no reliable D call. The CDR3 totals 17 residues. The CDR3 nucleotides are TGTGCCAGCTGTTTATCCGTAGCAACTCGATTACCCTACGAGCAGTACTTC. This codes for CASCLSVATRLPYEQYF.

This clonotype was counted a few times. For the CDR3, the DNA is TGCGCCAGCAGCCAAGATCTCCAGGGCCACAACGAGCAGTACTTC. Encoded protein: CASSQDLQGHNEQYF. The chain has TRBV4-1 and TRBJ2-7, with D perhaps matching TRBD1 (5 bases). The V end lost 0 bases, the J end lost 5 bases, and 14 bases lay between the germline ends. CDR1 and CDR2 from the germline V gene are MGHRA and YSYEKL. CDR3 length: 15 amino acids.

This CDR3 is CAITGQGDTGELFF. CDR3 DNA sequence: TGTGCCATCACAGGACAGGGGGACACCGGGGAGCTGTTTTTT. The chain has TRBV10-3 and TRBJ2-2, with 10 bases lining up with TRBD1. The CDR3 has 14 residues. J lost 3 bases, V lost 7 bases, and 2 bases had no gene match. In germline, CDR1 is ENHRY, CDR2 SYGVKD.

This clonotype has just a few counts. The chain combines TRBV5-1 with TRBJ2-3; tentative D call: TRBD1 (5 bases). V was pared by 4 bases and J by 3 bases, with 12 bases between. CDR3 length equals 14 residues. Germline loops: CDR1 SGHRS, CDR2 YFSETQ. CDR3 loop: CASSRARQTDTQYF. CDR3 DNA sequence: TGCGCCAGCAGCCGGGCCCGACAGACAGATACGCAGTATTTT.

V and J are TRBV5-1 and TRBJ1-4; D is uncertain. Germline V gene data show CDR1 as SGHRS and CDR2 as YFSETQ. V lost 0 bases to trimming and J lost 8 bases, with 14 bases between them. The CDR3 is made up of 15 amino acids. CDR3 nucleotide sequence: TGCGCCAGCAGCTTGGTAAGCGGCCGGTACGAAAAACTGTTTTTT. Protein product: CASSLVSGRYEKLFF. Full variable domain (remainder filled in from reference TRBV5-1 and TRBJ1-4): KAGVTQTPRYLIKTRGQQVTLSCSPISGHRSVSWYQQTPGQGLQFLFEYFSETQRNKGNFPGRFSGRQFSNSRSEMNVSTLELGDSALYLCASSLVSGRYEKLFFGSGTQLSVL.

This clonotype turned up a few times. This chain links TRBV6-1 with TRBJ2-7; 9 bases fit TRBD1. Germline CDR1 and CDR2: MNHNS and SASEGT. Trimming removed 7 bases from V and 2 bases from J; junction bases left unmatched: 9. The CDR3 covers 15 residues. The CDR3 sequence is CASIPAGTGPYEQYF. CDR3 bases: TGTGCCAGCATTCCTGCCGGGACAGGGCCCTACGAGCAGTACTTC.